Each of the 29 T cell receptor beta chains below was sequenced from the same sample in a study of T-cell memory formation after mild COVID-19. TCRdb re-called the 5' RACE reads with MiXCR, one entry per CDR3 protein. Counted here are approximately 500,000 distinct CDR3 sequences, more than 20% occurring once; the ten biggest clones make up 9.5% to 15%. The sample taken for sequencing was PBMCs or a T cell subset sorted from them (not recorded which). Receptors were obtained from an adult woman who had mild COVID-19 (a few samples of this study predate the infection). Cell type and time point are not known.

This clonotype has a handful of counts. The rearrangement links TRBV4-2 to TRBJ2-7, with TRBD2 identical over 9 bases. This CDR3 is 17 amino acids long. CDR1 and CDR2 (germline): LGHNA, YNFKEQ. V shed 0 bases and J 1 base; nucleotides not matched to a gene: 7. The CDR3 here is CASSQDQKAGGSYEQYF. The CDR3 region has the DNA TGTGCCAGCAGCCAAGATCAGAAAGCGGGGGGTTCCTACGAGCAGTACTTC.

This clonotype was picked up a small number of times. CDR3 sequence (DNA): TGTGCCACCAGTCCGCCAGGTGGGGCCAACGTCCTGACTTTC. Encoded protein: CATSPPGGANVLTF. This chain links TRBV24-1 with TRBJ2-6; D is undetermined. The CDR3 totals 14 residues. V was pared by 6 bases and J by 3 bases, with 8 bases between. Germline assignment: CDR1 KGHDR and CDR2 SFDVKD.

This clonotype was seen only a few times. CDR3 protein: CASSLVVGEYNEQFF. CDR3 nucleotide sequence: TGTGCCAGCAGCTTAGTGGTAGGGGAATACAATGAGCAGTTCTTC. V is TRBV7-6 and J is TRBJ2-1, with D perhaps matching TRBD1 (5 bases). Trimming shortened V by 1 base and J by 4 bases, and 11 bases separated the two germline ends. CDR3 size: 15 residues. The germline V gene encodes CDR1 SGHVS and CDR2 FNYEAQ. The variable domain in full, with the rest retrieved from reference TRBV7-6 and TRBJ2-1, is GAGVSQSPRYKVTKRGQDVALRCDPISGHVSLYWYRQALGQGPEFLTYFNYEAQQDKSGLPNDRFSAERPEGSISTLTIQRTEQRDSAMYRCASSLVVGEYNEQFFGPGTRLTVL.

J is TRBJ2-2 and V is TRBV7-2, with D perhaps matching TRBD1 (6 bases). Germline-derived CDR1 and CDR2 are SGHTA and FQGNSA. The CDR3 loop spans 19 amino acids. Trimming pared 1 base from V and 5 bases from J, leaving 23 bases between. The CDR3 sequence: CASSLGVAAAPRGTGELFF. CDR3 in DNA: TGTGCCAGCAGCTTAGGAGTCGCGGCGGCCCCTAGGGGGACCGGGGAGCTGTTTTTT.

The rearrangement joins TRBV12-3 or TRBV12-4 to TRBJ2-7; 7 bases line up with TRBD2. Trimming took 6 bases from V and 6 from J; bases not matched to a gene: 8. The CDR3 contains 13 residues. CDR3 protein: CASSLGGLGEQYF. The CDR3 region has the DNA TGTGCCAGCAGCTTGGGGGGGTTGGGCGAGCAGTACTTC.

This clonotype has at least ten counts. The chain is built from TRBV7-9 and TRBJ2-7, with D perhaps TRBD1 (6 bases). The V end was cut by 3 bases, the J end by 2 bases, with 8 bases between. Looked up from germline, CDR1 is SEHNR and CDR2 is FQNEAQ (reference sequence). The length of the CDR3 is 13 residues. CDR3 sequence (DNA): TGTGCCAGCAGCTTGTCAGGGGCCTACGAGCAGTACTTC. This gives the protein CASSLSGAYEQYF.

This clonotype was seen only a few times. The rearrangement joins TRBV24-1 to TRBJ2-3; possible D gene TRBD2, 5 bases. CDR1 and CDR2 (germline): KGHDR, SFDVKD. The CDR3 consists of 15 residues. V was clipped by 4 bases and J by 3 bases, with 13 bases between them. The CDR3 DNA follows: TGTGCCACCAGTGACGCGGAGCCGGGGACAGATACGCAGTATTTT. It yields the protein CATSDAEPGTDTQYF.

This clonotype has just one count. The chain links TRBV11-2 to TRBJ2-2; TRBD2 matches at 9 bases. This CDR3 has 16 amino acids. The V gene's germline CDR1 is SGHAT and CDR2 FQNNGV. The V segment lost 7 bases and the J segment 4 bases; nucleotides outside the gene matches: 10. CDR3 sequence (DNA): TGTGCCAGCACCGAACTAGCGGGTCTTCGCACCGGGGAGCTGTTTTTT. This translates into CASTELAGLRTGELFF.

This clonotype was found a few times. The chain carries TRBV9 and TRBJ1-5; 8 bases line up with TRBD1. V dropped 4 bases and J dropped 6; count of bases not matched to a gene: 12. Germline values: CDR1 SGDLS, CDR2 YYNGEE. The CDR3 runs 16 residues. The CDR3 is CASSPSLGQGGQPQHF. As DNA, the CDR3 is TGTGCCAGCAGCCCTTCCCTCGGACAGGGTGGTCAGCCCCAGCATTTT.

The V gene is TRBV20-1, the J gene TRBJ1-4; D may be TRBD1 (6 bases). Per germline, CDR1 DFQATT and CDR2 SNEGSKA (reference sequence). The CDR3 has 15 residues. The germline V and J ends were trimmed by 5 bases and 0 bases, with 13 bases remaining between them. The CDR3 nucleotides read TGCAGTGCTCCAGTGGGACAAACAACTAATGAAAAACTGTTTTTT. Protein product: CSAPVGQTTNEKLFF.

V usage is TRBV7-2 and J usage is TRBJ2-1; D possibly corresponds to TRBD2 (6 bases). Looked up from germline, CDR1 is SGHTA and CDR2 is FQGNSA. This CDR3 region has 13 residues. Trimming shortened V by 3 bases and J by 8 bases, and 11 bases separated the two germline ends. CDR3: CASSFRRGHEQFF. CDR3 in DNA: TGTGCCAGCAGCTTCCGGCGGGGCCATGAGCAGTTCTTC.

This sequence joins TRBV19 and TRBJ1-2; maybe TRBD1 (6 bases). V was clipped by 3 bases and J by 6 bases, with 17 bases between them. CDR3 length: 15 residues. Germline assignment: CDR1 LNHDA and CDR2 SQIVND (reference sequence). CDR3 nucleotides: TGTGCCAGTAGTATGGCATTGGGGGCTCGGGATGGCTACACCTTC. Translating it yields CASSMALGARDGYTF. Based on the CDR3 plus reference TRBV19 and TRBJ1-2, the full variable domain is DGGITQSPKYLFRKEGQNVTLSCEQNLNHDAMYWYRQDPGQGLRLIYYSQIVNDFQKGDIAEGYSVSREKKESFPLTVTSAQKNPTAFYLCASSMALGARDGYTFGSGTRLTVV.

This clonotype was picked up one time. This sequence joins TRBV15 and TRBJ1-1; D uncertain. With 0 bases removed from V and 0 bases from J, the gap between germline ends came to 8 bases. The length of the CDR3 is 15 residues. Germline CDR1 is LNHNV and CDR2 is YYDKDF (reference sequence). CDR3 sequence: CATSREGNMNTEAFF. In DNA, the CDR3 is TGTGCCACCAGCAGAGAGGGGAACATGAACACTGAAGCTTTCTTT.

This sequence joins TRBV2 and TRBJ2-7; D remains unclear. This CDR3 has 11 residues. Germline-derived CDR1 and CDR2 are SNHLY and FYNNEI. Trimming took 7 bases from V and 4 from J, leaving 8 bases between them. The DNA of the CDR3 is TGTGCCAGCACTTACGGTTACGAGCAGTACTTC. Amino acid sequence: CASTYGYEQYF.

This clonotype came up a few times. This sequence joins TRBV7-9 and TRBJ2-7, with D possibly matching TRBD2 (7 bases). The germline CDR1 and CDR2 sequences are SEHNR and FQNEAQ (reference sequence). Deletions cut 10 bases from V and 7 bases from J, with 14 bases between. The CDR3 sequence is 11 residues long. The CDR3 DNA reads as TGTGCCATTGCGAAGGGGGGGGAGCAGTACTTC. Its protein product is CAIAKGGEQYF.

V gene TRBV5-4 combines with J gene TRBJ2-2, with 10 nucleotides matching TRBD1. Germline V gene data show CDR1 as SGHNT and CDR2 as YYREEE (reference sequence). The CDR3 is 15 residues long. The trim removed 7 bases at V and 5 bases at J, leaving 8 bases unmatched. CDR3 nucleotide sequence: TGTGCCAGCTCGCGACAGGGGGCAGGTACCGGGGAGCTGTTTTTT. This gives the protein CASSRQGAGTGELFF. The entire variable domain, with the rest obtained from reference TRBV5-4 and TRBJ2-2, is as follows: ETGVTQSPTHLIKTRGQQVTLRCSSQSGHNTVSWYQQALGQGPQFIFQYYREEENGRGNFPPRFSGLQFPNYSSELNVNALELDDSALYLCASSRQGAGTGELFFGEGSRLTVL.

The CDR3 region has the DNA TGCGCCAGCAGCTTGGATACCGCGGTTCAAAACATTCAGTACTTC. Amino acids: CASSLDTAVQNIQYF. V is TRBV5-1 and J is TRBJ2-4; the D is unclear. The germline V gene has CDR1 SGHRS and CDR2 YFSETQ. This CDR3 spans 15 amino acids. Trimming stripped 0 bases from V and 5 bases from J, with 12 bases between.

This clonotype was detected a few times. The chain carries TRBV15 and TRBJ2-3; 7 bases fit TRBD1. CDR1 is LNHNV, CDR2 YYDKDF, per germline (reference sequence). V was clipped by 4 bases and J by 2 bases; unmatched bases: 9. There are 16 residues in the CDR3. The CDR3 region is CATSKGSQGVTDTQYF. The CDR3 DNA follows: TGTGCCACCAGCAAAGGTAGTCAGGGGGTCACAGATACGCAGTATTTT.

The CDR3 loop is CASRDHRSKSPLHF. CDR3 bases: TGTGCCAGCAGAGACCACAGGAGCAAATCACCCCTCCACTTT. The rearrangement uses TRBV21-1 and TRBJ1-6; the D call in the table, TRBD1, was not verified against the DNA. TRBV21-1 is labeled a pseudogene. The length of the CDR3 is 14 residues.

V gene TRBV3-1 combines with J gene TRBJ2-1; D not certain. V gave up 7 bases and J gave up 9 bases, with 10 bases separating them. This CDR3 region has 11 residues. The germline gives CDR1 LGHDT, CDR2 YNNKEL (reference sequence). CDR3 protein: CASTYLGEQFF. In DNA, the CDR3 is TGTGCCAGCACCTACTTGGGTGAGCAGTTCTTC.

The chain is built from TRBV4-1 and TRBJ2-7, with D tentatively TRBD2 (5 bases). Germline V CDR1 and CDR2: MGHRA, YSYEKL. Trimming pared 0 bases from V and 3 bases from J, leaving 9 bases between. The CDR3 has 14 residues. The CDR3 DNA reads as TGCGCCAGCAGCCAAGAGGACGACTACTACGAGCAGTACTTC. Translation gives CASSQEDDYYEQYF.

The chain couples TRBV30 to TRBJ1-1; D not resolved. This CDR3 comprises 12 residues. The germline gives CDR1 GTSNPN, CDR2 SVGIG (reference sequence). V lost 0 bases and J lost 5, with 7 bases in between. The CDR3 DNA reads TGTGCCTGGAGTGTAGTAGGAACTGAAGCTTTCTTT. Amino acid sequence: CAWSVVGTEAFF.

This clonotype has more than one count but fewer than ten. The V call is TRBV20-1, the J call TRBJ2-1; 14 nucleotides agree with TRBD2. There are 16 residues in the CDR3. Trimming cost V 5 bases and J 3 bases; bases outside gene matches: 6. CDR1 and CDR2 from the germline V gene are DFQATT and SNEGSKA (reference sequence). The CDR3 region is CSAGTSGSVVYNEQFF. The CDR3 nucleotides are TGCAGTGCTGGGACTAGCGGGAGCGTTGTCTACAATGAGCAGTTCTTC.

V and J are TRBV2 and TRBJ1-5, with 9 nucleotides matching TRBD1. V shed 6 bases, J shed 2 bases, and the junction held 8 bases outside the gene matches. There are 16 residues in the CDR3. The germline V gene has CDR1 SNHLY and CDR2 FYNNEI. CDR3 in DNA: TGTGCCAGCAGGGCTACAGGGGGCGTTGGCAATCAGCCCCAGCATTTT. Amino acid sequence: CASRATGGVGNQPQHF.

This clonotype has more than one count but fewer than ten. This sequence joins TRBV24-1 and TRBJ2-1; D not certain. V was trimmed by 2 bases and J by 8 bases, leaving 9 bases between them. The germline CDR1 and CDR2 sequences are KGHDR and SFDVKD. The CDR3 sequence is 13 residues long. CDR3 nucleotides: TGTGCCACCAGTGATTCCGGTGGGGATGAGCAGTTCTTC. It specifies CATSDSGGDEQFF.

This rearrangement joins TRBV25-1 to TRBJ1-2; TRBD1 matches at 9 bases. This CDR3 is 16 amino acids long. The V segment lost 3 bases and the J segment 8 bases; nucleotides outside the gene matches: 13. Germline V lookup: CDR1 MGHDK, CDR2 SYGVNS. CDR3 sequence (DNA): TGTGCCAGCAGTGACCCAGGGGGCGGGACAGGGCAAGGCTACACCTTC. This gives the protein CASSDPGGGTGQGYTF.

The count of this clonotype is one. The chain is built from TRBV27 and TRBJ1-2; D not resolved. This CDR3 contains 15 residues. V was pared by 5 bases and J by 4 bases, with 17 bases between. Germline V CDR1 and CDR2: MNHEY, SMNVEV (reference sequence). CDR3 region: CASSPVGIRAYGYTF. In DNA, the CDR3 is TGTGCCAGCAGTCCGGTGGGGATAAGGGCCTATGGCTACACCTTC.

This clonotype was seen once. Here the CDR3 reads CASSFARPLRFDNGYTF. CDR3 coding DNA: TGTGCCAGCAGCTTCGCACGGCCCCTCAGATTCGATAATGGCTACACCTTC. The rearrangement links TRBV7-2 to TRBJ1-2; no definite D call. With 3 bases removed from V and 6 bases from J, the gap between germline ends came to 23 bases. Germline V gene sequence: CDR1 SGHTA, CDR2 FQGNSA. The CDR3 runs to 17 residues. Full variable domain (outside the CDR3, taken from reference TRBV7-2 and TRBJ1-2): GAGVSQSPSNKVTEKGKDVELRCDPISGHTALYWYRQSLGQGLEFLIYFQGNSAPDKSGLPSDRFSAERTGGSVSTLTIQRTQQEDSAVYLCASSFARPLRFDNGYTFGSGTRLTVV.

The gene calls are TRBV9 and TRBJ2-2; no clear D gene. Between the trimmed V and J ends, which lost 0 bases and 4 bases, there was a span of 16 bases. CDR1 is SGDLS, CDR2 YYNGEE, per germline. This CDR3 spans 17 amino acids. The CDR3, as DNA: TGTGCCAGCAGCGTAGAGGGCCACGCGGTTCCCACCGGGGAGCTGTTTTTT. Protein product: CASSVEGHAVPTGELFF. The variable domain in full, with the rest retrieved from reference TRBV9 and TRBJ2-2, is DSGVTQTPKHLITATGQRVTLRCSPRSGDLSVYWYQQSLDQGLQFLIQYYNGEERAKGNILERFSAQQFPDLHSELNLSSLELGDSALYFCASSVEGHAVPTGELFFGEGSRLTVL.